The 11 T cell receptor beta chains below were found in one sample sequenced in a study of cytomegalovirus exposure and HLA in healthy donors. The study ran its PCR with 60 Vbeta and 13 Jbeta primers. Profiled with immunoSEQ multiplex PCR; TCRdb holds only in-frame clones, not every one. The sample contains about 210,000 clones, roughly 80% of which appear only once. The specimen sequenced was PBMCs. The receptors were sampled from a man in his forties in good health and CMV-seropositive.

This clone was recorded once. This chain connects TRBV6-1 to TRBJ1-4, with 7 positions matching TRBD1. CDR3 length equals 14 residues. J was trimmed by 3 bases and V by 5 bases; bases with no gene match: 3. Germline V gene sequence: CDR1 MNHNS, CDR2 SASEGT. The CDR3 region has the DNA TGTGCCAGCAGTACAGGGGAAGCTAATGAAAAACTGTTTTTT. This encodes CASSTGEANEKLFF.

This rearrangement joins TRBV6-5 to TRBJ2-1; D is possibly TRBD1 (6 bases). CDR3 length equals 16 residues. V lost 2 bases to trimming and J lost 3 bases, with 14 bases between them. Germline V CDR1 and CDR2: MNHEY, SVGAGI. CDR3 DNA: TGTGCCAGCAGTTACCTCGGGCCAGGGGTCTACAATGAGCAGTTCTTC. This translates into CASSYLGPGVYNEQFF.

The V gene is TRBV12-5, the J gene TRBJ2-7; D gene unclear. V was shortened by 5 bases and J by 5 bases, with 19 bases between the two germline ends. Germline V gives CDR1 LGHNT, CDR2 FRNRAP. The CDR3 extends over 15 amino acids. The CDR3 is CASGPMNLNPNEQYF. The CDR3 nucleotides are TGTGCTAGTGGTCCCATGAACTTAAACCCAAACGAGCAGTACTTC.

This clone was seen a handful of times. This sequence joins TRBV5-1 and TRBJ2-1; 10 bases are shared with TRBD2. Trimming took 3 bases from V and 7 from J; bases not matched to a gene: 7. CDR1 and CDR2 (germline): SGHRS, YFSETQ. The CDR3 runs 15 residues. The CDR3 nucleotides are TGCGCCAGCAGCTCGAGCGGGAGGGCCGAGAATGAGCAGTTCTTC. Protein: CASSSSGRAENEQFF.

The chain joins TRBV11-2 to TRBJ2-2; a weak D match, TRBD2 (6 bases). CDR3 size: 14 residues. The germline CDR1 and CDR2 sequences are SGHAT and FQNNGV. CDR3 in DNA: TGTGCGCTCAAAAACGGGAGTTTCACCGGGGAGCTGTTTTTT. Protein product: CALKNGSFTGELFF.

V gene TRBV5-1 combines with J gene TRBJ1-2, with a possible D match to TRBD1 (5 bases). Germline V lookup: CDR1 SGHRS, CDR2 YFSETQ. V was clipped by 3 bases and J by 8 bases, with 11 bases between them. The CDR3 length is 12 residues. CDR3 protein: CASSSDREGYTF. DNA of the CDR3: TGCGCCAGCAGCTCCGACAGAGAGGGCTACACCTTC.

The rearrangement uses TRBV29-1 and TRBJ2-1; possible D gene TRBD1, 5 bases. Deletions cut 2 bases from V and 8 bases from J, with 19 bases between. CDR3 length equals 15 residues. CDR1 is SQVTM, CDR2 ANQGSEA, per germline. The CDR3 nucleotides read TGCAGCGTTGAACTCCTAGGGGCACGGACCGATGAGCAGTTCTTC. Its protein product is CSVELLGARTDEQFF.

The rearrangement joins TRBV6-6 to TRBJ2-7; TRBD1 matches 9 bases. Losses at the gene ends were 2 bases for V and 4 bases for J; bases not matched to a gene: 6. The CDR3 loop spans 15 amino acids. Germline CDR1 reads MNHNY; CDR2 reads SVGAGI (reference sequence). The chain's CDR3 is CASSYKGQGWYEQYF. The CDR3 region has the DNA TGTGCCAGCAGTTACAAAGGACAGGGGTGGTACGAGCAGTACTTC.

V usage is TRBV29-1 and J usage is TRBJ2-1; 10 bases align to TRBD1. The CDR3 loop spans 19 amino acids. CDR1 SQVTM and CDR2 ANQGSEA come from the germline V gene. V lost 4 bases and J lost 10; bases outside the gene matches: 25. In DNA, the CDR3 is TGCAGCGTTGTTGGGGCTCGGGACAGGGGTAATTTTGTACAATGGGAGCAGTTCTTC. It yields the protein CSVVGARDRGNFVQWEQFF.

V usage is TRBV5-1 and J usage is TRBJ2-1; 9 bases align to TRBD2. With V trimmed by 4 bases and J by 5 bases, 4 bases remained unmatched. CDR1 is SGHRS and CDR2 is YFSETQ in the germline V gene. The CDR3 has 14 amino acids. The CDR3 DNA reads TGCGCCAGCAGCGCCAGCGGGAGGAACAATGAGCAGTTCTTC. This codes for CASSASGRNNEQFF.

V is TRBV5-6 and J is TRBJ2-5; D is undetermined. Germline lookup yields CDR1 SGHDT and CDR2 YYEEEE. The CDR3 contains 13 residues. Trimming cost V 5 bases and J 5 bases, with 13 bases left between them. In DNA form, the CDR3 reads TGTGCCAGCAGTCTAGGAGCTGTGGAGACCCAGTACTTC. It codes for CASSLGAVETQYF.